This TCR beta chain was observed in a study of shared clonotypes between healthy human individuals. Donors had no recently reported acute infections or vaccinations and were HIV-negative. V dropped 6 bases and J dropped 2; count of bases not matched to a gene: 6. This CDR3 has 15 amino acids. Germline V lookup: CDR1 SGHRS, CDR2 YFSETQ. For every subset, genomic DNA was evenly distributed across several immunoSEQ plates. PCR replicates from unsorted PBMC used approximately 300 ng DNA, and this amount was tens of thousands of T cell genomes. Original processing methods: With immunoSEQ giving junction-only sequences and no quality scores, filtering differed. The method was immunoSEQ multiplex PCR; TCRdb's version includes in-frame clones alone and lacks a portion of them. Clonal size and the V and J genes are those of that table, whereas D and trimming came from the DNA. The sample shows 450,000 to 500,000 clones, about 85% of them seen only once.

The sample comprised PBMCs. The chain has TRBV5-1 and TRBJ2-2, with 8 nucleotides matching TRBD2. The TCR was taken from a woman between 35 and 50 years old in good health. Some clones in this sample may be carry-over from other donors' samples. CDR3 sequence: CASTASGSNTGELFF. DNA of the CDR3: TGCGCCAGCACGGCGAGCGGGAGCAACACCGGGGAGCTGTTTTTT.